One TCR delta chain is described in this entry. Its specificity is unknown. The protein held in TCRdb is that of a much larger clone and does not match this DNA's translation at residue 7, likely because of a read error; the protein shown is translated from the DNA. Gammadelta T cells were flow-sorted from PBMC into Vgamma9/Vdelta2+ and Vdelta2-negative populations for bulk analysis. TCRdb reprocessed the multiplex PCR reads using CATT. The table records over 90,000 delta-chain clones, approximately 1% of them present only once. The data originate from a study of γδ T cells in repeated Plasmodium falciparum infection. At the level of the study: Timepoints: baseline, immediately before selected infections, and 21 days after every infection. Malian gammadelta TCRs were studied during no-transmission periods and across acute malaria episodes. General observations from the study: Vdelta2-negative gammadelta repertoires, largely Vdelta1+, seemingly showed infection-driven waves of new clonal selection.

The CDR3 is 25 amino acids. J gave up 3 bases and V 5 bases, and 36 bases lay outside the gene matches. Germline V gives CDR1 TSWWSYY, CDR2 QGS. This TCR came from a pool of human donors (malaria-infected and uninfected, not separated). This chain connects TRDV1 to TRDJ1; 10 bases map to TRDD3. TCRdb supplies no J gene; here it was assigned by aligning the nucleotide sequence to germline. Sample: gamma-delta T cells from blood. The DNA for the CDR3 is TGTGCTCTTGGGCCTTACACCTCTATTCCTACTCCGGAGCAAAGGGGGATACGGGGGCCCGATAAACTCATCTTT. The encoded protein is CALGPYTSIPTPEQRGIRGPDKLIF.